The TCR beta chain described here comes from a study of low-dose radiotherapy and immunotherapy resistance in tumors. Study details: Treatment consisted of nivolumab 240 mg every two weeks and ipilimumab 1 mg/kg every six weeks, given intravenously to patients. Dosing of intravenous cyclophosphamide at 200 mg/m2 occurred every two weeks and took place one day prior to radiation and immunotherapy.

This clonotype came up many times. Trimming shortened V by 0 bases and J by 0 bases, and 9 bases separated the two germline ends. There are 14 residues in the CDR3. Looked up from germline, CDR1 is DFQATT and CDR2 is SNEGSKA (reference sequence). Time point noted: after trial treatment. This sample's treatment: LDRT plus nivolumab, ipilimumab, low-dose cyclophosphamide and aspirin (RACIN trial). TRAV- and TRBV-specific primers were used for first-strand cDNA, which covered alpha and beta chains. For amplifying TCRs, the PCR ran for approximately 18 cycles with Phusion, which was used together with a constant-region primer and the adapter on the V primers. With in vitro transcription, the isolated mRNA was amplified. TCRdb itself ran the reads through MiXCR, one entry per CDR3 protein. In the table there are roughly 40,000 distinct CDR3 sequences, 25% to 30% of which are singletons.

The sequences come from PBMCs, collected after low-dose radiotherapy plus immunotherapy. The receptor was isolated from a male donor with prostate cancer. The V gene is TRBV20-1, the J gene TRBJ2-7; D remains ambiguous. This CDR3 reads CSARDLGYSYEQYF. The CDR3 region has the DNA TGCAGTGCTAGAGATCTCGGCTACTCCTACGAGCAGTACTTC.